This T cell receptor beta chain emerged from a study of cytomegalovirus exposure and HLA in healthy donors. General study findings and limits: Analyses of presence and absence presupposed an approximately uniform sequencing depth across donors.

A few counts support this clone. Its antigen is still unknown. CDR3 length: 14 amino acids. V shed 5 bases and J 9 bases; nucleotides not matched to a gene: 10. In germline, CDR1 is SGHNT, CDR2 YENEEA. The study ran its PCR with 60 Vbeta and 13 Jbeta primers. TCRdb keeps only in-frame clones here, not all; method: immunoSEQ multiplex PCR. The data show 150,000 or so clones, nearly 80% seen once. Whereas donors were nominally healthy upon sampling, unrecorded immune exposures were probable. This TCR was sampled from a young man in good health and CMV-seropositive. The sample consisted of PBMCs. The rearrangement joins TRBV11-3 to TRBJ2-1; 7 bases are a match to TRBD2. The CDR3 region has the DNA TGTGCCAGCAGCGTCGGACTAGTTGGAGGTGAGCAGTTCTTC. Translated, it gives CASSVGLVGGEQFF.